The subject of this entry is one TCR beta chain. These data are taken from a study of cytomegalovirus exposure and HLA in healthy donors. V lost 2 bases and J 1 base, leaving 12 bases between the germline ends. The germline CDR1 and CDR2 sequences are SGDLS and YYNGEE. This CDR3 has 16 residues. Amplification used 60 Vbeta primers and 13 Jbeta primers. Produced via immunoSEQ multiplex PCR; TCRdb's table is partial and in-frame only. The table records around 170,000 clones, 84% of them present only once. Sequencing used PBMCs. This TCR was recovered from a boy aged 2 to 9 in good health and CMV-seronegative. The chain is built from TRBV9 and TRBJ2-2; the D gene is possibly TRBD1 (7 bases). CDR3 loop: CASSVEQGGNTGELFF. The CDR3 coding sequence is TGTGCCAGCAGCGTGGAGCAGGGGGGGAACACCGGGGAGCTGTTTTTT. Full variable domain (rest looked up from reference TRBV9 and TRBJ2-2): DSGVTQTPKHLITATGQRVTLRCSPRSGDLSVYWYQQSLDQGLQFLIQYYNGEERAKGNILERFSAQQFPDLHSELNLSSLELGDSALYFCASSVEQGGNTGELFFGEGSRLTVL.